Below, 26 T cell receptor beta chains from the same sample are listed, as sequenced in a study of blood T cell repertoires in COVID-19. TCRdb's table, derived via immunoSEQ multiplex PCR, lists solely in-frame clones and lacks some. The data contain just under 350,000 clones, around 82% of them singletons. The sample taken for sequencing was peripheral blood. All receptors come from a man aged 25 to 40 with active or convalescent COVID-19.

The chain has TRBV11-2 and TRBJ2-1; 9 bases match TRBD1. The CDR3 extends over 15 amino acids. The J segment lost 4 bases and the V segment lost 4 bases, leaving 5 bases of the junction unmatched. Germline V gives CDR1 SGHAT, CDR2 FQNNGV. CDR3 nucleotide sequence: TGTGCCAGCAGCTGGGACAGGGTAGATTACAATGAGCAGTTCTTC. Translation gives CASSWDRVDYNEQFF. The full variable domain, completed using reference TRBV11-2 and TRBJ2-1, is EAGVAQSPRYKIIEKRQSVAFWCNPISGHATLYWYQQILGQGPKLLIQFQNNGVVDDSQLPKDRFSAERLKGVDSTLKIQPAKLEDSAVYLCASSWDRVDYNEQFFGPGTRLTVL.

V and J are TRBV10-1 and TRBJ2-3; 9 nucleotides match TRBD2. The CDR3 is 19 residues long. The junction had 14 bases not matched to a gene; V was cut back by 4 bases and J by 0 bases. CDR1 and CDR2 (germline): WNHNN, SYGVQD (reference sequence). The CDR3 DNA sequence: TGCGCCAGCAGTGTAATAGCGGGGGCCGGGGCCTTTAGCACAGATACGCAGTATTTT. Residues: CASSVIAGAGAFSTDTQYF.

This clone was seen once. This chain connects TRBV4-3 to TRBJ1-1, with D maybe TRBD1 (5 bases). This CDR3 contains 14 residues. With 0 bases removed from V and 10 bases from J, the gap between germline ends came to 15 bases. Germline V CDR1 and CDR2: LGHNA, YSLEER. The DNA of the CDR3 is TGCGCCAGCAGCCAAGATCCCGCGGGGGGATTAGCTTTCTTT. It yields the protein CASSQDPAGGLAFF.

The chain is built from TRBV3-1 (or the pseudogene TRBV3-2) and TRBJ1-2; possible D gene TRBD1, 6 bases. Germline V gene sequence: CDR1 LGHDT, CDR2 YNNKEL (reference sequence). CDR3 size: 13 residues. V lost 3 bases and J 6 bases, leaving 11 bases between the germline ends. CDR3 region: CASSHSAGDGYTF. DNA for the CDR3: TGTGCCAGCAGCCACTCGGCAGGGGATGGCTACACCTTC.

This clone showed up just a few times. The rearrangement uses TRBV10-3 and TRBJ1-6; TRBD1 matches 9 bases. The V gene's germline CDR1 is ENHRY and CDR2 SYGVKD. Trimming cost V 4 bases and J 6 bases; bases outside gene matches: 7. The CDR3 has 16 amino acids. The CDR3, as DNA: TGTGCCATCAGTGGCGACCGGGACAGGGTTAATTCACCCCTCCACTTT. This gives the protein CAISGDRDRVNSPLHF.

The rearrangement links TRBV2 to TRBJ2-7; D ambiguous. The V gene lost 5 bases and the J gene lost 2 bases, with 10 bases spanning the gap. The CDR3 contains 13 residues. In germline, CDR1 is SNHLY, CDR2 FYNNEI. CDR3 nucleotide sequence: TGTGCCAGCAGTCATACAGATACCTACGAGCAGTACTTC. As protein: CASSHTDTYEQYF. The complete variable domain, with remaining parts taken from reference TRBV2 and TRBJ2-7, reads EPEVTQTPSHQVTQMGQEVILRCVPISNHLYFYWYRQILGQKVEFLVSFYNNEISEKSEIFDDQFSVERPDGSNFTLKIRSTKLEDSAMYFCASSHTDTYEQYFGPGTRLTVT.

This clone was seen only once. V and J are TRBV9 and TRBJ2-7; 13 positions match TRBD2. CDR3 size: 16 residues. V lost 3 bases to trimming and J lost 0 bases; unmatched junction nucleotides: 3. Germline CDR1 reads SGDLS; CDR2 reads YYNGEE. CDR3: CASSGGLAGSSYEQYF. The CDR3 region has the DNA TGTGCCAGCAGCGGGGGACTAGCGGGGAGCTCCTACGAGCAGTACTTC.

CDR3 nucleotides: TGCGCCAGCAGCCAAGAGCGCTCGGTCGGGATTGAGCAGTTCTTC. This gives the protein CASSQERSVGIEQFF. The chain links TRBV4-1 to TRBJ2-1, with a tentative D call TRBD2 (5 bases). The CDR3 is 15 residues long. CDR1 is MGHRA, CDR2 YSYEKL, per germline. V lost 0 bases and J lost 9, with 15 bases in between.

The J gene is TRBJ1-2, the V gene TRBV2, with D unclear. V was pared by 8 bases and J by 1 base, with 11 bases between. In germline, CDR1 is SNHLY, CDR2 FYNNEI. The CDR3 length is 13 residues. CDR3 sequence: CASFNAVNYGYTF. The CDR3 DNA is TGTGCCAGCTTTAACGCGGTTAACTATGGCTACACCTTC.

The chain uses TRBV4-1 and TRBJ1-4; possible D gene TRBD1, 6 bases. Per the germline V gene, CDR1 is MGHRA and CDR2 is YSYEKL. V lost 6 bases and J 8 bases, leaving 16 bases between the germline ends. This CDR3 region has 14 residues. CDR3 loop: CASSPGGFKEKLFF. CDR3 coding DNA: TGCGCCAGCAGTCCTGGGGGCTTCAAGGAAAAACTGTTTTTT.

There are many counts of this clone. CDR3 nucleotide sequence: TGTGCCAGCAGTTTCCACGGGACGCAGTATTTT. Translated, it gives CASSFHGTQYF. J is TRBJ2-3 and V is TRBV28; D gene ambiguous. Trimming removed 3 bases at V and 9 bases at J, with 7 bases between. The germline V gene encodes CDR1 MDHEN and CDR2 SYDVKM. CDR3 length equals 11 residues.

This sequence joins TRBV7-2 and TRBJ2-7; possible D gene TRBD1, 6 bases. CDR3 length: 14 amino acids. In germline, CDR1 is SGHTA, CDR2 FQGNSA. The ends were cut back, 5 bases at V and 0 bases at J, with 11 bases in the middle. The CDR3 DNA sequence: TGTGCCAGCAGCCTGGACAGCCTCTCCTACGAGCAGTACTTC. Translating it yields CASSLDSLSYEQYF.

CDR3 loop: CASSLISDSNYGYTF. The CDR3 region has the DNA TGTGCCAGCAGCCTTATATCCGACAGCAACTATGGCTACACCTTC. This chain uses TRBV6-5 with TRBJ1-2; perhaps TRBD1 as D (5 bases). CDR1 and CDR2 from the germline V gene are MNHEY and SVGAGI. The CDR3 is made up of 15 amino acids. V lost 6 bases to trimming and J lost 2 bases, with 16 bases between them.

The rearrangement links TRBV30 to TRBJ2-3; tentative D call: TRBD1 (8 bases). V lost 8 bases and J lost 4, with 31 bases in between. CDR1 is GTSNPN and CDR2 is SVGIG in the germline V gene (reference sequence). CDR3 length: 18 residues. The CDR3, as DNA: TGTGCCGCCCTGGGGAGGGCAGGGGGCTTACGGGGCGCAGATACGCAGTATTTT. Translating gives CAALGRAGGLRGADTQYF.

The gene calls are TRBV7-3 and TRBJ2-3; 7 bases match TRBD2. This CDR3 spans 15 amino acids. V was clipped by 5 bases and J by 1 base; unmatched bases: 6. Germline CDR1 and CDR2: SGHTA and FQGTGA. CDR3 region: CASSRGGPGTDTQYF. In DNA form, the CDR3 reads TGTGCCAGCAGCCGCGGGGGACCCGGCACAGATACGCAGTATTTT.

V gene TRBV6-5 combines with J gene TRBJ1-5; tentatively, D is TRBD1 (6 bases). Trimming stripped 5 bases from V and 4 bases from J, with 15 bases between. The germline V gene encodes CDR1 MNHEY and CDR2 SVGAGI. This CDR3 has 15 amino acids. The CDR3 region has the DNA TGTGCCAGCAGTCCCCAGGGACAAATAAATCAGCCCCAGCATTTT. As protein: CASSPQGQINQPQHF.

This CDR3 is CAWSTGISDTEAFF. The DNA of the CDR3 is TGTGCCTGGAGTACAGGGATTTCGGACACTGAAGCTTTCTTT. The chain has TRBV30 and TRBJ1-1, with D possibly TRBD1 on 6 matching bases. There are 14 residues in the CDR3. V was pared by 2 bases and J by 3 bases, with 13 bases between. Germline V gene lookup returns CDR1 GTSNPN and CDR2 SVGIG (reference sequence).

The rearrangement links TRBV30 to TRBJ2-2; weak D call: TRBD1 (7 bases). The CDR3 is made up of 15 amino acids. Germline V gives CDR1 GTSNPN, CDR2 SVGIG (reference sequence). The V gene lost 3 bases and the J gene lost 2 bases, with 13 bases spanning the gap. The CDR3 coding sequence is TGTGCCTGGAGAGGCGGGACAGCAAACACCGGGGAGCTGTTTTTT. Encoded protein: CAWRGGTANTGELFF.

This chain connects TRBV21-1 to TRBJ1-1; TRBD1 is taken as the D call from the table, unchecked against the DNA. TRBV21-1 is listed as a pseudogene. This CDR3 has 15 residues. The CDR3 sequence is CARLSRTRERPEAFF. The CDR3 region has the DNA TGTGCCAGGCTGTCCCGGACAAGAGAGAGACCTGAAGCTTTCTTT.

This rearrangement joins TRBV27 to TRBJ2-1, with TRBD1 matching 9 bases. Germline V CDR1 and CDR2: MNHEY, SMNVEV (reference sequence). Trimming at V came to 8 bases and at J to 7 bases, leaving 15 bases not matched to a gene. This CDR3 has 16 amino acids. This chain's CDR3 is CASRPRGDRDNNEQFF. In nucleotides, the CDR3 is TGTGCCAGCCGCCCCCGAGGGGACAGGGATAATAATGAGCAGTTCTTC.

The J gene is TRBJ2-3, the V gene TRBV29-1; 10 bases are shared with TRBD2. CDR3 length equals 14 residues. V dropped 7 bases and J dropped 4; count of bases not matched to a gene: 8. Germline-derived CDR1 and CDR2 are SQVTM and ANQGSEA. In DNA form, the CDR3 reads TGCAGCGCCCTACTAGCGGGACGAGCAGATACGCAGTATTTT. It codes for CSALLAGRADTQYF.

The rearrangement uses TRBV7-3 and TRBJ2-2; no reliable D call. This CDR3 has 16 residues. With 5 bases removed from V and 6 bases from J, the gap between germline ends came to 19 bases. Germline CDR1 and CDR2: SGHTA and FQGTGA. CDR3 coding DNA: TGTGCCAGCAGCCCCCCAGGCCAAGGCCGCCCCGGGGAGCTGTTTTTT. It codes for CASSPPGQGRPGELFF. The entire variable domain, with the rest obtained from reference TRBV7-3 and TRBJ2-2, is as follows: GAGVSQTPSNKVTEKGKYVELRCDPISGHTALYWYRQSLGQGPEFLIYFQGTGAADDSGLPNDRFFAVRPEGSVSTLKIQRTERGDSAVYLCASSPPGQGRPGELFFGEGSRLTVL.

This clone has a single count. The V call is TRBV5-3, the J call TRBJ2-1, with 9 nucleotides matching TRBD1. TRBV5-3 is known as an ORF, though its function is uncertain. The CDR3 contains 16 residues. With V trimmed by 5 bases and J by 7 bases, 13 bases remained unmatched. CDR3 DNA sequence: TGTGCCAGAAGACGACCCCCGGGACAGGGAACGAATGAGCAGTTCTTC. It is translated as CARRRPPGQGTNEQFF.

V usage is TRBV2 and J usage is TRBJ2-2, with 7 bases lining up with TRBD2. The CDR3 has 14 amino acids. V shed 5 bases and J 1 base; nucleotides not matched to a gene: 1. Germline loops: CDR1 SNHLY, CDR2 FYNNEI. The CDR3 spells CASSQRENTGELFF. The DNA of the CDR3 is TGTGCCAGCAGTCAGCGGGAGAACACCGGGGAGCTGTTTTTT. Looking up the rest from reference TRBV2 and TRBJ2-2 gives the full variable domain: EPEVTQTPSHQVTQMGQEVILRCVPISNHLYFYWYRQILGQKVEFLVSFYNNEISEKSEIFDDQFSVERPDGSNFTLKIRSTKLEDSAMYFCASSQRENTGELFFGEGSRLTVL.

CDR3 coding DNA: TGCAGCGTTGTAGAAGGGGGCTCGGAGTATGGCTACACCTTC. Amino acid sequence: CSVVEGGSEYGYTF. The gene calls are TRBV29-1 and TRBJ1-2; 7 bases line up with TRBD1. The CDR3 is 14 residues long. V lost 4 bases to trimming and J lost 5 bases; unmatched junction nucleotides: 10. Germline CDR1 reads SQVTM; CDR2 reads ANQGSEA. The full variable domain, completed using reference TRBV29-1 and TRBJ1-2, is SAVISQKPSRDICQRGTSLTIQCQVDSQVTMMFWYRQQPGQSLTLIATANQGSEATYESGFVIDKFPISRPNLTFSTLTVSNMSPEDSSIYLCSVVEGGSEYGYTFGSGTRLTVV.

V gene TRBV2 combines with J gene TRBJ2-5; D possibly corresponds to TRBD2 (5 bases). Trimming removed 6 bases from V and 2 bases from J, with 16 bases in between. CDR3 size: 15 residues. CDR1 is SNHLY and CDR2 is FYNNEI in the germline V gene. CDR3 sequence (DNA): TGTGCCAGCAGCTACGGGATTGGCCAGCAAGAGACCCAGTACTTC. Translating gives CASSYGIGQQETQYF.